The clone carrying this TCR beta chain was seen a handful of times. Clones were sequenced by immunoSEQ multiplex PCR, and TCRdb holds only the in-frame ones, with some missing. The data contain 250,000 or so clones, over 75% of them singletons. With 7 bases removed from V and 8 bases from J, the gap between germline ends came to 14 bases. The CDR3 is 13 residues long. Germline V gives CDR1 SGHTA, CDR2 FQGTGA. This record comes from a study of blood T cell repertoires in COVID-19. Study summary: Sites across the United States, Italy and Spain contributed samples from acute and convalescent COVID-19.

The chain joins TRBV7-3 to TRBJ2-2, with D tentatively TRBD2 (5 bases). Sample: PBMCs or T cells enriched from blood (not recorded which). This TCR came from a woman in her forties who had been exposed to COVID-19. CDR3 in DNA: TGTGCCAGCACAGTTCCAGGACTTGGGGAGCTGTTTTTT. Protein sequence: CASTVPGLGELFF. Drawing the rest from reference TRBV7-3 and TRBJ2-2, the complete variable domain is GAGVSQTPSNKVTEKGKYVELRCDPISGHTALYWYRQSLGQGPEFLIYFQGTGAADDSGLPNDRFFAVRPEGSVSTLKIQRTERGDSAVYLCASTVPGLGELFFGEGSRLTVL.